This T cell receptor beta chain appears in the sequencing data of a study of T cell repertoires in cytomegalovirus infection. Study details: Indicated by public TCR beta signatures were CMV infection and matching HLA type.

TCRdb re-analysed the reads in MiXCR, keeping a single row per CDR3 protein. The top ten clones hold approximately 8% of a sample with about 400,000 distinct CDR3 sequences, 15% to 20% of them seen once. As for this clonotype: The antigen remains unidentified.

CDR3 length equals 16 residues. CDR1 and CDR2 (germline): LGHNA, YSLEER. Trimming at V came to 0 bases and at J to 4 bases, leaving 5 bases not matched to a gene. Study-wide results and limits: Individuals carrying CMV plus the relevant HLA were identified by cumulative frequency of public TCR beta families. Across the ex vivo response, the dominant clonotypes were HLA-C-restricted CMV-specific TCR beta clonotypes.

V and J are TRBV4-3 and TRBJ2-3; TRBD2 agrees at 9 bases. This TCR was sampled from a human donor in good health (CMV status not recorded). Some clones in this sample may be carry-over from other donors' samples. Sequenced material: PBMCs. The CDR3 DNA reads as TGCGCCAGCAGCCAAGATCAGGGACTAGCCGCAGATACGCAGTATTTT. This gives the protein CASSQDQGLAADTQYF.